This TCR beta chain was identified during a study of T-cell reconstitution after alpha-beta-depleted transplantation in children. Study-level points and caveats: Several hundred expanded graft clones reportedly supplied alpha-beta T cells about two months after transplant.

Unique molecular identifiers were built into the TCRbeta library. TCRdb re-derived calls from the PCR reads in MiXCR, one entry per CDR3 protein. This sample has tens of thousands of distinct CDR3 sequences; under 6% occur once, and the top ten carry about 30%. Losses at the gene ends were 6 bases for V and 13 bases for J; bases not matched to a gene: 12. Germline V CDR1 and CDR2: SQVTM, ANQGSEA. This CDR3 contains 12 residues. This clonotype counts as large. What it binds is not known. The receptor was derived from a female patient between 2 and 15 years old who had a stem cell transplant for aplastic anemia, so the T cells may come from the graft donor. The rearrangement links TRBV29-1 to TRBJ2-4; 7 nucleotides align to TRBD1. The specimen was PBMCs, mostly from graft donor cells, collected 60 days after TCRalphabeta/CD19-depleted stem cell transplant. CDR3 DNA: TGCAGCGTAGACCTTGGACAGGCCGGACAGTACTTC. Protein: CSVDLGQAGQYF.